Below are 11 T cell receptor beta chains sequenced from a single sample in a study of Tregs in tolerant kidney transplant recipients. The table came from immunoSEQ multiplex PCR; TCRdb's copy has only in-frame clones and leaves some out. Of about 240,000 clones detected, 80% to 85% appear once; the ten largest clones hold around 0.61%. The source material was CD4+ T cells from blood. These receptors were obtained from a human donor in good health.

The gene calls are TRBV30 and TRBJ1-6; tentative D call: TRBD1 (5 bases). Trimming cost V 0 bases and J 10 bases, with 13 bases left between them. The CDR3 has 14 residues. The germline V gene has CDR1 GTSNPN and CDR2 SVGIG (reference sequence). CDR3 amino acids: CAWSVGAGNSPLHF. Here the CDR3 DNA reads TGTGCCTGGAGTGTAGGGGCAGGGAACTCACCCCTCCACTTT.

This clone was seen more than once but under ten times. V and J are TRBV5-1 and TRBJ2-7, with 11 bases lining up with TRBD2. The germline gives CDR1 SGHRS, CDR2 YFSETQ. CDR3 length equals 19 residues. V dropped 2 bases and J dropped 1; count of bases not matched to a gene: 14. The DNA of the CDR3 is TGCGCCAGCAGCTTAATCAGTGGGGCTAGCGGGAGGTCGTCCTACGAGCAGTACTTC. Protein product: CASSLISGASGRSSYEQYF.

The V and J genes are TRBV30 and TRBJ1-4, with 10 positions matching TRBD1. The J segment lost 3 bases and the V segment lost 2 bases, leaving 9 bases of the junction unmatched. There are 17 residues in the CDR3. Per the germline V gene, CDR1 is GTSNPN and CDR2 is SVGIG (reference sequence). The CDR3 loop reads CAWSISGTGAPNEKLFF. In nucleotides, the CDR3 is TGTGCCTGGAGTATATCCGGGACAGGGGCCCCTAATGAAAAACTGTTTTTT.

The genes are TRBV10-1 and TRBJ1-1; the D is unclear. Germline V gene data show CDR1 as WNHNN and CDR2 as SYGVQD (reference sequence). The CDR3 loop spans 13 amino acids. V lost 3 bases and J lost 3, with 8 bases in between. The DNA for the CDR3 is TGCGCCAGCAGTGAAGGGAGTTACACTGAAGCTTTCTTT. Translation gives CASSEGSYTEAFF.

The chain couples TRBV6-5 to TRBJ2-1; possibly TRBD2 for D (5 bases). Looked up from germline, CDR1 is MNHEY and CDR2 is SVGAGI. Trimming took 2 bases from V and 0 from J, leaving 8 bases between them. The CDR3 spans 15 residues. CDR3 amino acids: CASSYEGSSYNEQFF. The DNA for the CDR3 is TGTGCCAGCAGTTACGAAGGGAGCTCCTACAATGAGCAGTTCTTC.

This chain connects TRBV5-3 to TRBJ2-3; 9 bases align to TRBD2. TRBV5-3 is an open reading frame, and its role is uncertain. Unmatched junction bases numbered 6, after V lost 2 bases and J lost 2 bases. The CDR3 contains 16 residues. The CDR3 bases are TGTGCCAGAAGCTTCCGACTAGCGGAGGTCACAGATACGCAGTATTTT. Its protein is CARSFRLAEVTDTQYF.

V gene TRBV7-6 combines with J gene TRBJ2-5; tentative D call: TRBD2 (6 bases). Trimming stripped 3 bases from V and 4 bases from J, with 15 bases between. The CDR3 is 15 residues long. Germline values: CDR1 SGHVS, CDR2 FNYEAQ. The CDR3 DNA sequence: TGTGCCAGCAGCTTTGAGGGGACTGGGGGAGAGACCCAGTACTTC. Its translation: CASSFEGTGGETQYF.

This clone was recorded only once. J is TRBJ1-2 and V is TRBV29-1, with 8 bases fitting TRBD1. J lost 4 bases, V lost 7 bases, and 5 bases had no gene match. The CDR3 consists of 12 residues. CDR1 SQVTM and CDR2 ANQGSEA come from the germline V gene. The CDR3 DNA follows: TGCAGCGCCTTTACAGGGGGCTATGGCTACACCTTC. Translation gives CSAFTGGYGYTF.

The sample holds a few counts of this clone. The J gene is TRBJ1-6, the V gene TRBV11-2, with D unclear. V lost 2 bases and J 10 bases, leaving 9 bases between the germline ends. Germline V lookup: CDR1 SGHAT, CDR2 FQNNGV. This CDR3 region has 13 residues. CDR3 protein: CASSLIEYSPLHF. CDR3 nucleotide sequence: TGTGCCAGCAGCTTAATTGAGTACTCACCCCTCCACTTT.

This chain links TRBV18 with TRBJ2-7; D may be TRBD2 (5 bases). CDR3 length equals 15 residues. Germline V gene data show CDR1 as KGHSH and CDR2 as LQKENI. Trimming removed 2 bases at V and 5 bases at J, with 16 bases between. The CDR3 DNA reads TGTGCCAGCTCACCATCGAGAGGGAGAAGCCACGAGCAGTACTTC. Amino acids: CASSPSRGRSHEQYF.

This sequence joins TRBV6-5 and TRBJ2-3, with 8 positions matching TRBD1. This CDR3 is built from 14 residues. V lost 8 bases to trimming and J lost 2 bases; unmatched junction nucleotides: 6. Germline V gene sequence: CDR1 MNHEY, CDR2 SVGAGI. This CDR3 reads CASHRGETTDTQYF. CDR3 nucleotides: TGTGCCAGCCACAGGGGGGAAACCACAGATACGCAGTATTTT.